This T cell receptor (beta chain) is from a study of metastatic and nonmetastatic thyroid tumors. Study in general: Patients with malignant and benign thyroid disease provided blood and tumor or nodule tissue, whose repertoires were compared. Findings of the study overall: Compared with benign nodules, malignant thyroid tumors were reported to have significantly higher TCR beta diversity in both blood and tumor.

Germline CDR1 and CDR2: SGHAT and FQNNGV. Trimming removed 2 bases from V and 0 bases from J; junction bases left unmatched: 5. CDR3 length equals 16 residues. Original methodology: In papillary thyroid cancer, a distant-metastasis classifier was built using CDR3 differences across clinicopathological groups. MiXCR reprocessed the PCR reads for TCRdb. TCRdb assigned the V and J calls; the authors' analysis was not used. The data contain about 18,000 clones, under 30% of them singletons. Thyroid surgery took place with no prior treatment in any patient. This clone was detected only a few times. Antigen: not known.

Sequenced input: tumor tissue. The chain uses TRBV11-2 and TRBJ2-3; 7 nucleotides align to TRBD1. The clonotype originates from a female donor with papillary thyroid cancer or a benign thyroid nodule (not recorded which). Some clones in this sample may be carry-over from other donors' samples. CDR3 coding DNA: TGTGCCAGCAGCTTACCCCCGACAGGGAGCACAGATACGCAGTATTTT. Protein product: CASSLPPTGSTDTQYF.